The clone carrying this T cell receptor (beta chain) was counted a single time. The data derive from a study of blood T cell repertoires in COVID-19. Study overall: The United States, Italy and Spain were the sources of the acute and convalescent COVID-19 samples. Sample material is recorded as cDNA or gDNA derived from T cells, B-cell-depleted T cells, or PBMCs.

Study processing details: Nucleated cell counts were estimated from reference gene primer amplification. The table came from immunoSEQ multiplex PCR; TCRdb's copy has only in-frame clones and leaves some out. V, J and clone size were drawn from that table, and D and trimming were deduced from the DNA. The data contain about 83,000 clones, approximately 86% of them seen just once; the ten biggest clones take up approximately 2.9%. From germline, CDR1 is SEHNR and CDR2 FQNEAQ (reference sequence). The CDR3 runs to 12 residues. The V and J ends lost 0 bases and 8 bases respectively, with 7 bases between them.

Sequencing was done on a sample of peripheral blood. This sequence joins TRBV7-9 and TRBJ1-2; no clear D gene. This TCR derives from a woman between 45 and 65 years old with active or convalescent COVID-19. CDR3 residues: CASSLAGYGYTF. In DNA form, the CDR3 reads TGTGCCAGCAGCTTAGCCGGGTACGGCTACACCTTC. Full variable domain (remainder filled in from reference TRBV7-9 and TRBJ1-2): DTGVSQNPRHKITKRGQNVTFRCDPISEHNRLYWYRQTLGQGPEFLTYFQNEAQLEKSRLLSDRFSAERPKGSFSTLEIQRTEQGDSAMYLCASSLAGYGYTFGSGTRLTVV.